These 25 T cell receptor beta chains came from one sample sequenced in a study of shared clonotypes between healthy human individuals (dated by TCRdb to the early 2020s). The library came from the immunoSEQ multiplex PCR assay. TCRdb took this table from immuneACCESS and kept in-frame rearrangements with V and J called. Such tables lack part of the clones; where checked against another copy, unresolved V genes explain under half of the gap, and the rest is unexplained. In all, the sample holds over 1.5 million clones, and 95% to 99% of those were seen once. Clones ranked in the top ten supply about 0.45% of the sample. The sample consisted of naive CD4+ T cells sorted from blood. What this sample's cell subset or site label stands for: CD45RA+ positively selected. Source of these receptors: a man aged 25-45 years in good health.

The genes are TRBV7-6 and TRBJ1-2; the D is unclear. V was clipped by 4 bases and J by 7 bases, with 7 bases between them. This CDR3 is built from 11 residues. Germline assignment: CDR1 SGHVS and CDR2 FNYEAQ. DNA of the CDR3: TGTGCCAGCAGCTCGGACGCTGGCTACACCTTC. Protein product: CASSSDAGYTF.

V usage is TRBV5-4 and J usage is TRBJ2-5; D possibly corresponds to TRBD2 (5 bases). The germline V gene has CDR1 SGHNT and CDR2 YYREEE (reference sequence). The CDR3 extends over 14 amino acids. Trimming cost V 0 bases and J 3 bases, with 9 bases left between them. CDR3 DNA: TGTGCCAGCAGCTTGGAATCAGCGGAAGAGACCCAGTACTTC. This gives the protein CASSLESAEETQYF.

The chain carries TRBV10-3 and TRBJ2-3; 7 bases are a match to TRBD1. V lost 6 bases to trimming and J lost 4 bases; unmatched junction nucleotides: 1. CDR1 is ENHRY and CDR2 is SYGVKD in the germline V gene. This CDR3 is 12 amino acids long. CDR3 in amino acids: CAIRDRADTQYF. The CDR3 coding sequence is TGTGCCATCAGAGACAGGGCAGATACGCAGTATTTT.

This chain joins TRBV5-1 and TRBJ2-7, with a weak D call TRBD2 (5 bases). Germline CDR1 is SGHRS and CDR2 is YFSETQ. The CDR3 length is 14 residues. V was clipped by 1 base and J by 0 bases, with 8 bases between them. The CDR3 sequence is CASSLNGNSYEQYF. CDR3 nucleotide sequence: TGCGCCAGCAGCTTGAACGGGAACTCCTACGAGCAGTACTTC. Based on the CDR3 plus reference TRBV5-1 and TRBJ2-7, the full variable domain is KAGVTQTPRYLIKTRGQQVTLSCSPISGHRSVSWYQQTPGQGLQFLFEYFSETQRNKGNFPGRFSGRQFSNSRSEMNVSTLELGDSALYLCASSLNGNSYEQYFGPGTRLTVT.

The rearrangement joins TRBV7-9 to TRBJ2-7, with 14 bases fitting TRBD2. CDR1 and CDR2 from the germline V gene are SEHNR and FQNEAQ (reference sequence). This CDR3 is 17 amino acids long. The V segment lost 1 base and the J segment 4 bases; nucleotides outside the gene matches: 6. CDR3 region: CASSLGGLAGDIYEQYF. CDR3 coding DNA: TGTGCCAGCAGCTTAGGGGGACTAGCGGGAGACATATACGAGCAGTACTTC.

The sample holds one count of this clone. The rearrangement joins TRBV28 to TRBJ2-7, with 7 bases lining up with TRBD1. Trimming took 7 bases from V and 3 from J; bases not matched to a gene: 3. This CDR3 region has 12 residues. The germline V gene encodes CDR1 MDHEN and CDR2 SYDVKM. CDR3 DNA sequence: TGTGCCAGCACACAGGGGATCTACGAGCAGTACTTC. As protein: CASTQGIYEQYF.

The rearrangement joins TRBV6-1 to TRBJ1-4, with TRBD1 matching 7 bases. The CDR3 extends over 16 amino acids. Germline CDR1 is MNHNS and CDR2 is SASEGT. J lost 6 bases, V lost 2 bases, and 9 bases had no gene match. This CDR3 is CASSETPGQRYEKLFF. The CDR3 DNA is TGTGCCAGCAGTGAAACCCCGGGACAGCGTTATGAAAAACTGTTTTTT.

The chain recombines TRBV28 with TRBJ2-7; unclear D gene. The CDR3 is made up of 12 amino acids. Trimming removed 3 bases from V and 7 bases from J, with 10 bases in between. The germline V gene has CDR1 MDHEN and CDR2 SYDVKM. CDR3 in amino acids: CASSFVSREQYF. In nucleotides, the CDR3 is TGTGCCAGCAGTTTCGTGTCCCGGGAGCAGTACTTC.

This clone was counted once. The chain couples TRBV25-1 to TRBJ2-3; TRBD2 matches 7 bases. Trimming cost V 2 bases and J 2 bases; bases outside gene matches: 13. Germline CDR1 MGHDK, CDR2 SYGVNS. The CDR3 loop spans 18 amino acids. The DNA for the CDR3 is TGTGCCAGCAGTGAACCTGGTCGGGGGGTGGCCCACACAGATACGCAGTATTTT. Encoded protein: CASSEPGRGVAHTDTQYF.

The CDR3 nucleotides are TGCAGCGTTTCAGAGCTGTACAATGAGCAGTTCTTC. Its translation is CSVSELYNEQFF. V and J are TRBV29-1 and TRBJ2-1; D gene unclear. The V gene's germline CDR1 is SQVTM and CDR2 ANQGSEA. Trimming shortened V by 5 bases and J by 4 bases, and 9 bases separated the two germline ends. The CDR3 totals 12 residues.

The V gene is TRBV15, the J gene TRBJ1-1, with D uncertain. From germline, CDR1 is LNHNV and CDR2 YYDKDF (reference sequence). The CDR3 totals 13 residues. V lost 0 bases and J 6 bases, leaving 8 bases between the germline ends. The DNA of the CDR3 is TGTGCCACCAGCAGAGATGGGGTTCCTGAAGCTTTCTTT. Translated: CATSRDGVPEAFF.

This rearrangement joins TRBV28 to TRBJ2-6, with 7 bases matching TRBD1. The CDR3 covers 16 residues. With V trimmed by 2 bases and J by 1 base, 2 bases remained unmatched. Germline CDR1 MDHEN, CDR2 SYDVKM. The CDR3 spells CASSLGTESGANVLTF. The CDR3 DNA sequence: TGTGCCAGCAGTTTAGGGACAGAATCTGGGGCCAACGTCCTGACTTTC.

V is TRBV14 and J is TRBJ2-7, with a tentative D call TRBD1 (6 bases). CDR1 and CDR2 from the germline V gene are SGHDN and FVKESK. V dropped 0 bases and J dropped 4 bases, with 13 bases sitting between them. This CDR3 is 15 amino acids long. The CDR3 coding sequence is TGTGCCAGCAGCCAAGATTACAGGGTGAAGTACGAGCAGTACTTC. Translated: CASSQDYRVKYEQYF.

This clone was detected once. The chain couples TRBV18 to TRBJ2-5; TRBD2 is a possible D gene (5 bases). The CDR3 has 13 residues. Germline loops: CDR1 KGHSH, CDR2 LQKENI. V lost 7 bases to trimming and J lost 4 bases, with 13 bases between them. CDR3 loop: CASCGLARETQYF. CDR3 sequence (DNA): TGTGCCAGCTGTGGTCTAGCACGAGAGACCCAGTACTTC.

With regard to this clone: This may be a read error, as it is one base from a much larger clone. The same CDR3 also results from other DNA sequences found in this sample. This rearrangement joins TRBV5-1 to TRBJ2-5, with D perhaps matching TRBD1 (6 bases). V dropped 2 bases and J dropped 2 bases, with 7 bases sitting between them. The CDR3 sequence is 13 residues long. Germline CDR1 is SGHRS and CDR2 is YFSETQ. CDR3 region: CASSLGQQETQYF. The DNA of the CDR3 is TGCGCCAGCAGCTTAGGACAGCAAGAGACCCAGTACTTC. Full variable domain (missing parts from reference TRBV5-1 and TRBJ2-5): KAGVTQTPRYLIKTRGQQVTLSCSPISGHRSVSWYQQTPGQGLQFLFEYFSETQRNKGNFPGRFSGRQFSNSRSEMNVSTLELGDSALYLCASSLGQQETQYFGPGTRLLVL.

The chain carries TRBV7-9 and TRBJ2-1; no clear D gene. Trimming removed 1 base at V and 6 bases at J, with 7 bases between. Germline V gives CDR1 SEHNR, CDR2 FQNEAQ (reference sequence). This CDR3 region has 13 residues. This chain's CDR3 is CASSLGGFNEQFF. Written as DNA, the CDR3 is TGTGCCAGCAGCTTAGGCGGCTTCAATGAGCAGTTCTTC.

This rearrangement joins TRBV11-2 to TRBJ2-2; 8 bases match TRBD1. The CDR3 runs 16 residues. Germline-derived CDR1 and CDR2 are SGHAT and FQNNGV. Trimming removed 3 bases from V and 4 bases from J; junction bases left unmatched: 7. DNA for the CDR3: TGTGCCAGCAGCTTCCGACGGACAGGGAGCACCGGGGAGCTGTTTTTT. It translates to CASSFRRTGSTGELFF. Together with reference TRBV11-2 and TRBJ2-2, the CDR3 gives the full variable domain: EAGVAQSPRYKIIEKRQSVAFWCNPISGHATLYWYQQILGQGPKLLIQFQNNGVVDDSQLPKDRFSAERLKGVDSTLKIQPAKLEDSAVYLCASSFRRTGSTGELFFGEGSRLTVL.

V and J are TRBV15 and TRBJ2-7, with D uncertain. Trimming removed 1 base at V and 1 base at J, with 5 bases between. This CDR3 is built from 13 residues. Germline V gene lookup returns CDR1 LNHNV and CDR2 YYDKDF (reference sequence). CDR3 nucleotide sequence: TGTGCCACCAGCAGAGCCACATCCTACGAGCAGTACTTC. Translated: CATSRATSYEQYF. Combining the CDR3 with reference TRBV15 and TRBJ2-7 gives the whole variable domain DAMVIQNPRYQVTQFGKPVTLSCSQTLNHNVMYWYQQKSSQAPKLLFHYYDKDFNNEADTPDNFQSRRPNTSFCFLDIRSPGLGDTAMYLCATSRATSYEQYFGPGTRLTVT.

CDR3 region: CASSQLDNTEAFF. CDR3 coding DNA: TGTGCCAGCAGCCAATTAGACAACACTGAAGCTTTCTTT. V gene TRBV7-9 combines with J gene TRBJ1-1; no firm D call. This CDR3 has 13 amino acids. The V end lost 5 bases, the J end lost 2 bases, and 9 bases lay between the germline ends. Per germline, CDR1 SEHNR and CDR2 FQNEAQ (reference sequence).

The rearrangement uses TRBV11-2 and TRBJ2-2, with 10 bases aligning to TRBD2. The CDR3 loop spans 15 amino acids. Trimming cost V 6 bases and J 6 bases; bases outside gene matches: 7. CDR1 and CDR2 (germline): SGHAT, FQNNGV. This CDR3 reads CASRSPGLASGELFF. CDR3 sequence (DNA): TGTGCCAGCAGGTCACCGGGACTAGCGTCCGGGGAGCTGTTTTTT.

This chain uses TRBV5-8 with TRBJ1-1; possibly TRBD1 for D (6 bases). Germline V gives CDR1 SGHTS, CDR2 YDEGEE. The CDR3 is made up of 14 amino acids. The V gene lost 0 bases and the J gene lost 7 bases, with 13 bases spanning the gap. The CDR3 spells CASSLAGGGLEAFF. For the CDR3, the DNA is TGTGCCAGCAGCTTGGCCGGGGGGGGCCTTGAAGCTTTCTTT. The full variable domain, with the rest looked up from reference TRBV5-8 and TRBJ1-1, is EAGVTQSPTHLIKTRGQQATLRCSPISGHTSVYWYQQALGLGLQFLLWYDEGEERNRGNFPPRFSGRQFPNYSSELNVNALELEDSALYLCASSLAGGGLEAFFGQGTRLTVV.

In this sample, this clone turned up a few times. This chain joins TRBV10-3 and TRBJ2-7; 8 nucleotides line up with TRBD2. Germline V gene lookup returns CDR1 ENHRY and CDR2 SYGVKD. The CDR3 runs to 15 residues. V dropped 6 bases and J dropped 3; count of bases not matched to a gene: 10. CDR3 amino acids: CAISPNSGTYYEQYF. The CDR3 DNA follows: TGTGCCATCAGCCCGAATAGCGGGACCTACTACGAGCAGTACTTC.

The chain's CDR3 is CASSLDMTSGREDTQYF. CDR3 sequence (DNA): TGTGCCAGCAGCTTAGACATGACTAGCGGGAGGGAAGATACGCAGTATTTT. The chain employs TRBV7-2 and TRBJ2-3; TRBD2 matches at 14 bases. The CDR3 contains 17 residues. Trimming cost V 1 base and J 5 bases; bases outside gene matches: 5. The germline CDR1 and CDR2 sequences are SGHTA and FQGNSA.

This chain connects TRBV27 to TRBJ2-5; D tentatively reads TRBD1 or TRBD2 (5 bases each). Germline CDR1 MNHEY, CDR2 SMNVEV (reference sequence). Trimming stripped 7 bases from V and 5 bases from J, with 14 bases between. CDR3 length equals 13 residues. Here the CDR3 DNA reads TGTGCCAGCACCCGCTTGGGGGTTGAGACCCAGTACTTC. Encoded protein: CASTRLGVETQYF.

The chain joins TRBV6-5 to TRBJ2-5; 7 positions agree with TRBD1. After removal of 7 bases from V and 5 bases from J, the junction contained 7 bases not matched to a gene. The length of the CDR3 is 13 residues. Germline values: CDR1 MNHEY, CDR2 SVGAGI. CDR3 residues: CASTRAGGETQYF. The CDR3 DNA reads TGTGCCAGCACTCGGGCAGGGGGTGAGACCCAGTACTTC.